The text below deals with one T cell receptor (beta chain). These data are taken from a study of T cell changes during pregnancy in multiple sclerosis. TCRdb's copy holds only in-frame clones and misses some; the assay was immunoSEQ multiplex PCR. The sample records about 80,000 clones, 90% to 95% being singletons. V lost 2 bases and J lost 5, with 9 bases in between. The CDR3 extends over 13 amino acids. Germline values: CDR1 SGHNT, CDR2 YENEEA. The chain links TRBV11-3 to TRBJ2-5; a possible D gene is TRBD2 (5 bases). The sequences come from peripheral blood, collected before pregnancy. The receptor comes from a female donor with multiple sclerosis, enrolled in a pregnancy study. The CDR3 DNA reads as TGTGCCAGCAGCTTACGGGGAGAGGAGACCCAGTACTTC. This sequence encodes CASSLRGEETQYF.